The present T cell receptor beta chain was sequenced within a study of CD8 T cells in ankylosing spondylitis. Study-level results: Reactive arthritis synovial fluid and blood were previously reported to contain some motif variants. Researchers reportedly found disease-linked clones significantly enriched in matched ankylosing spondylitis synovial fluid. Seven to nine highly homologous variants formed a TCR beta motif that appeared characteristic of ankylosing spondylitis blood. CD8+ cells made up the disease-linked clones, which were relatively rare in peripheral blood.

A remark on this clonotype: What it binds is unknown.

Libraries for TCR beta were made by quantitative 5'-RACE with molecular barcodes. One entry per CDR3 protein results from TCRdb running MiXCR on the 5' RACE reads. The sample holds hundreds of thousands of distinct CDR3 sequences, roughly 27% seen once. The germline CDR1 and CDR2 sequences are SGHRS and YFSETQ. The CDR3 sequence is 11 residues long. Trimming removed 7 bases at V and 5 bases at J, with 9 bases between. This receptor was identified in a male donor with ankylosing spondylitis. The sample comprised blood, either unsorted or a sorted T cell fraction (not recorded which). This chain uses TRBV5-1 with TRBJ2-5, with D unclear. Here the CDR3 reads CASHAGETQYF. The CDR3 DNA is TGCGCCAGCCACGCCGGGGAGACCCAGTACTTC.